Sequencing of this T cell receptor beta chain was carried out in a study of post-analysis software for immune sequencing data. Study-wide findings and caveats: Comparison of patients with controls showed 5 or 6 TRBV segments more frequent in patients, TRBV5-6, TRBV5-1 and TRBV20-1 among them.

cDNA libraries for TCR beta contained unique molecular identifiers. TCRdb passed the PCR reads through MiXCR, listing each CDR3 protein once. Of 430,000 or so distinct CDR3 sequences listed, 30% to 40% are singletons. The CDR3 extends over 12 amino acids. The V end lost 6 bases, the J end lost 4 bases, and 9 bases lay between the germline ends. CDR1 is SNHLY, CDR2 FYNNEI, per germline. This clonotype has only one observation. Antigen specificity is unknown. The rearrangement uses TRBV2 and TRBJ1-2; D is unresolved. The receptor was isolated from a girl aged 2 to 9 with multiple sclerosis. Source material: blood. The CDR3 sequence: CASRGLSYGYTF. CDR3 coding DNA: TGTGCCAGCAGGGGCCTTAGCTATGGCTACACCTTC.